Reported below is one TCR beta chain. Its specificity is not known. The data were obtained in a study of T cells after yellow fever vaccination. The overall study: Any fraction with a low cell number was prepared using SMART-Seq v4 Ultra Low Input.

Notes on the study in general: FACS-sorted repertoires could harbor abundant contaminating bulk-population clonotypes. In post-booster samples, most primary-vaccination clones reappeared (around 95% CD4, over 70% CD8).

In TCRdb, the 5' RACE reads were re-called with MiXCR into one record per CDR3 protein. Among nearly 350,000 distinct CDR3 sequences listed, roughly 8% were seen once. The sequence derives from a man aged 18 to 30 who received the YFV17D yellow fever vaccine. The source was PBMCs, collected more than 40 days after the first yellow fever vaccination.

CDR3 residues: CASSLGDSVTDTQYF. CDR3 DNA: TGCGCCAGCAGCTTGGGGGACTCAGTGACAGATACGCAGTATTTT. V usage is TRBV5-1 and J usage is TRBJ2-3, with a tentative D call TRBD2 (6 bases). The V gene's germline CDR1 is SGHRS and CDR2 YFSETQ. The CDR3 is 15 amino acids. Trimming took off 0 bases at V and 3 bases at J, with 11 bases between the two ends.